This T cell receptor (beta chain) was retrieved from a study of human T cells and chemical hapten exposure. It was the library that attached unique molecular identifiers to individual cDNA molecules. TCRdb re-derived calls from the RACE reads in MiXCR, one entry per CDR3 protein. The sample includes roughly 120,000 distinct CDR3 sequences, roughly 12% of them seen just once. The sample's time point: patch test 1, 2 weeks after DPC sensitization. Treatment defined: therapeutic diphenylcyclopropenone sensitization with weekly scalp DPC. The study enrolled 18 to 70-year-old alopecia patients suitable for DPC. The CDR3 has 12 amino acids. Germline V gene lookup returns CDR1 DFQATT and CDR2 SNEGSKA (reference sequence). The trim removed 5 bases at V and 12 bases at J, leaving 10 bases unmatched.

The sequencing here drew on whole blood, taken in connection with sensitization to the hapten diphenylcyclopropenone (DPC). V and J are TRBV20-1 and TRBJ1-2; the match to TRBD1 covers 9 bases. The sequence came from a woman aged 50 to 60 with alopecia areata. Some clones in this sample may be carry-over from other donors' samples. This CDR3 reads CSALYRDRENTF. CDR3 in DNA: TGCAGTGCTCTATACCGGGACAGGGAGAACACCTTC.